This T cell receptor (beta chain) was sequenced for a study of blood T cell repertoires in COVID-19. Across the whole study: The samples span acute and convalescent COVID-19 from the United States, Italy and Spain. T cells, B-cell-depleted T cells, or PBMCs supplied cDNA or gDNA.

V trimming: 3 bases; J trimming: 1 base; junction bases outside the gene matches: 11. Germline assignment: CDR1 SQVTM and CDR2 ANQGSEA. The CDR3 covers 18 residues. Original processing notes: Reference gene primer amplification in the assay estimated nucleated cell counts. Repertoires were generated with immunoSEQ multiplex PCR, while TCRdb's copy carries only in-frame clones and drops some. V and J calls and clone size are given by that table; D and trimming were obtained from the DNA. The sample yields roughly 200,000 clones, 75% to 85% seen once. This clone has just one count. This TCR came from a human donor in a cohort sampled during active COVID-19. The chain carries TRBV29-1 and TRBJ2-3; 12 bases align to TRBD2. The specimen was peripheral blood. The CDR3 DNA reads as TGCAGCGTTGATAGGCGTCTAGCGGGAGGGAGGGGCACAGATACGCAGTATTTT. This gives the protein CSVDRRLAGGRGTDTQYF.